Here is one TCR beta chain with its context. Its target is not known. This sample is part of a study of graft-versus-host responses after intestinal transplantation. On the study more broadly: Recipients had multivisceral, liver-intestinal, or isolated intestinal transplants. After anti-thymocyte globulin induction, recipients took tacrolimus and steroids for roughly three years. Study observations and caveats: GvH clones were found in recipient marrow; some appeared first in ileum or blood.

There are 16 residues in the CDR3. Germline CDR1 SGHVS, CDR2 FNYEAQ. Between the trimmed V and J ends, which lost 5 bases and 4 bases, there was a span of 17 bases. The method was immunoSEQ multiplex PCR; TCRdb's version includes in-frame clones alone and lacks a portion of them. The sample holds roughly 56,000 clones, around nine tenths seen once. This rearrangement joins TRBV7-6 to TRBJ2-2; D is possibly TRBD1 (5 bases). The specimen comprised PBMCs, sampled 118 days after intestinal transplantation. The receptor was derived from a human patient who received an intestinal transplant, so some T cells may come from the graft donor. As DNA, the CDR3 is TGTGCCAGCAGCCCTAGGTGGCAGGGCCCCACCGGGGAGCTGTTTTTT. This encodes CASSPRWQGPTGELFF. Full variable domain (missing parts from reference TRBV7-6 and TRBJ2-2): GAGVSQSPRYKVTKRGQDVALRCDPISGHVSLYWYRQALGQGPEFLTYFNYEAQQDKSGLPNDRFSAERPEGSISTLTIQRTEQRDSAMYRCASSPRWQGPTGELFFGEGSRLTVL.